This TCR beta chain originates from a study of spatial heterogeneity in lung cancer. Study information: Each distinct TCR and UMI combination averaged more than ten appearances in raw reads.

Noted time point: sample taken at primary tumor resection. Extraction of whole RNA from tumor, nontumor lung or frozen PBMC preceded unsorted sequencing. Notes on this clonotype: The library was built for alpha chains, so this beta chain is an off-target read and its size means little.

CDR1 and CDR2 from the germline V gene are MNHEY and SVGEGT. The CDR3 length is 15 residues. Unmatched junction bases numbered 4, after V lost 1 base and J lost 3 bases. TCR cDNA molecules each carried a unique molecular identifier. TCRdb re-called the 5' RACE reads through MiXCR, storing one row per CDR3 protein. This table holds 3,500 to 4,500 distinct CDR3 sequences, roughly 53% found once. This receptor was taken from a female donor with early-stage non-small cell lung cancer. V gene TRBV6-2 or TRBV6-3 combines with J gene TRBJ2-5, with TRBD2 identical over 8 bases. This specimen was PBMCs, taken at surgery. CDR3 loop: CASSYLAGFEETQYF. CDR3 sequence (DNA): TGTGCCAGCAGTTACTTAGCGGGGTTTGAAGAGACCCAGTACTTC.